The present T cell receptor beta chain was sequenced within a study of blood T cells in healthy people across ages. This CDR3 region has 15 residues. Germline CDR1 SGHTA, CDR2 FQGNSA. Trimming took off 4 bases at V and 6 bases at J, with 17 bases between the two ends. This clonotype has at least ten counts. Next came a second PCR, run for about 6 to 12 cycles, which used a sample-barcoded 5' primer along with a J-beta primer mix. MiXCR, applied by TCRdb to the 5' RACE reads, yields one record per CDR3 protein. The sample shows 500,000 to 700,000 distinct CDR3 sequences, roughly 30% of them seen only once.

The chain carries TRBV7-2 and TRBJ2-3, with D perhaps matching TRBD2 (7 bases). This receptor was obtained from a woman older than 75 in good health. Specimen: blood. The CDR3 is CASSWRGPRVDTQYF. The CDR3 DNA is TGTGCCAGCAGCTGGCGGGGGCCTCGCGTGGATACGCAGTATTTT.